This T cell receptor (beta chain) came from a study of control samples from healthy donors and cancer patients. Trimming pared 0 bases from V and 0 bases from J, leaving 18 bases between. Germline CDR1 reads MNHNS; CDR2 reads SASEGT. The CDR3 totals 19 residues. The protocol was immunoSEQ multiplex PCR, while the TCRdb copy is restricted to in-frame clones and leaves out a portion. This sample has 95,000 to 150,000 clones, with roughly 87% found just once. The sequence came from a man in his late teens or twenties in good health. Material: blood. This chain joins TRBV6-1 and TRBJ1-5, with a tentative D call TRBD1 (5 bases). CDR3 sequence (DNA): TGTGCCAGCAGTGAAGCGCCCGGGGCGGCCGTTTATAGCAATCAGCCCCAGCATTTT. As protein: CASSEAPGAAVYSNQPQHF.